These 24 T cell receptor beta chains share one sample of origin, sequenced in a study of blood T cell repertoires in COVID-19. Repertoires were generated with immunoSEQ multiplex PCR, while TCRdb's copy carries only in-frame clones and drops some. The sample includes about 260,000 clones, 80% to 85% of them seen just once. The sequencing input was peripheral blood. These receptor sequences come from a man aged 55 to 70 with acute or convalescent COVID-19.

V usage is TRBV18 and J usage is TRBJ1-1, with D perhaps TRBD1 (5 bases). The CDR3 spans 14 residues. The germline CDR1 and CDR2 sequences are KGHSH and LQKENI. The V gene lost 3 bases and the J gene lost 1 base, with 9 bases spanning the gap. The CDR3 coding sequence is TGTGCCAGCTCACCGACAGCTAAGAACACTGAAGCTTTCTTT. This sequence encodes CASSPTAKNTEAFF.

The chain joins TRBV6-4 to TRBJ2-3; 9 positions match TRBD2. Per germline, CDR1 MRHNA and CDR2 SNTAGT. This CDR3 contains 13 residues. The V segment lost 5 bases and the J segment 4 bases; nucleotides outside the gene matches: 1. The CDR3, as DNA: TGTGCCAGCAGTTTAGCGGGAGCAGATACGCAGTATTTT. The encoded protein is CASSLAGADTQYF.

The chain has TRBV19 and TRBJ2-1; 8 bases map to TRBD2. Germline lookup yields CDR1 LNHDA and CDR2 SQIVND (reference sequence). V shed 6 bases, J shed 6 bases, and the junction held 10 bases outside the gene matches. The CDR3 contains 15 residues. The CDR3 spells CASSGLAGPSNEQFF. The CDR3 DNA reads as TGTGCCAGTAGCGGACTAGCAGGGCCCTCCAATGAGCAGTTCTTC. Variable domain in full (rest from reference TRBV19 and TRBJ2-1): DGGITQSPKYLFRKEGQNVTLSCEQNLNHDAMYWYRQDPGQGLRLIYYSQIVNDFQKGDIAEGYSVSREKKESFPLTVTSAQKNPTAFYLCASSGLAGPSNEQFFGPGTRLTVL.

This chain links TRBV5-4 with TRBJ1-1; 8 positions match TRBD1. Unmatched junction bases numbered 8, after V lost 0 bases and J lost 1 base. This CDR3 region has 17 residues. The germline V gene has CDR1 SGHNT and CDR2 YYREEE (reference sequence). The CDR3 loop reads CASSLGGAGGRNTEAFF. The CDR3, as DNA: TGTGCCAGCAGCTTGGGGGGCGCAGGGGGCAGGAACACTGAAGCTTTCTTT.

This clone was seen a few times. The sample carries other DNA sequences with the same CDR3. The rearrangement links TRBV5-1 to TRBJ2-7; TRBD1 matches at 8 bases. Unmatched junction bases numbered 6, after V lost 4 bases and J lost 9 bases. This CDR3 contains 12 residues. The germline gives CDR1 SGHRS, CDR2 YFSETQ. The CDR3 nucleotides are TGCGCCAGCAGCCGTGACAGGGGCGGGCAGTACTTC. Amino acid sequence: CASSRDRGGQYF.

The chain carries TRBV28 and TRBJ2-7, with D perhaps TRBD1 (5 bases). Germline V gives CDR1 MDHEN, CDR2 SYDVKM. Between the trimmed V and J ends, which lost 6 bases and 4 bases, there was a span of 22 bases. The CDR3 runs to 16 residues. The CDR3 loop reads CASSQDLLGVRYEQYF. For the CDR3, the DNA is TGTGCCAGCAGCCAGGATCTATTAGGGGTTAGGTACGAGCAGTACTTC.

The V and J genes are TRBV5-1 and TRBJ2-1; 8 bases agree with TRBD1. The ends lost 3 bases at V and 3 bases at J; junction bases unmatched: 2. The CDR3 consists of 14 residues. Germline assignment: CDR1 SGHRS and CDR2 YFSETQ. The CDR3 loop reads CASSSGQVYNEQFF. In DNA form, the CDR3 reads TGCGCCAGCAGCTCGGGACAGGTCTACAATGAGCAGTTCTTC.

This clone showed up just a few times. The chain has TRBV28 and TRBJ2-7; D is possibly TRBD1 (6 bases). V dropped 4 bases and J dropped 7 bases, with 17 bases sitting between them. This CDR3 has 14 residues. Germline loops: CDR1 MDHEN, CDR2 SYDVKM. DNA of the CDR3: TGTGCCAGCAGTTCCCCGTGGGGGCAAGCAGAGCAGTACTTC. Translation gives CASSSPWGQAEQYF.

The rearrangement joins TRBV5-1 to TRBJ2-5; maybe TRBD1 (5 bases). This CDR3 spans 12 amino acids. Germline V gene lookup returns CDR1 SGHRS and CDR2 YFSETQ. Trimming pared 5 bases from V and 2 bases from J, leaving 7 bases between. CDR3 DNA sequence: TGCGCCAGCAGGCAGGGTCAAGAGACCCAGTACTTC. Protein product: CASRQGQETQYF. The whole variable domain, remainder taken from reference TRBV5-1 and TRBJ2-5, is KAGVTQTPRYLIKTRGQQVTLSCSPISGHRSVSWYQQTPGQGLQFLFEYFSETQRNKGNFPGRFSGRQFSNSRSEMNVSTLELGDSALYLCASRQGQETQYFGPGTRLLVL.

The J gene is TRBJ1-2, the V gene TRBV4-1, with D uncertain. Looked up from germline, CDR1 is MGHRA and CDR2 is YSYEKL. The CDR3 has 16 amino acids. Trimming removed 0 bases from V and 4 bases from J, with 15 bases in between. The CDR3 protein is CASSQDLSRHLYGYTF. In DNA form, the CDR3 reads TGCGCCAGCAGCCAAGATCTGTCCAGGCACCTCTATGGCTACACCTTC.

The J gene is TRBJ2-1, the V gene TRBV19; the match to TRBD1 covers 9 bases. This CDR3 region has 15 residues. Germline trimming cut 7 bases from V and 2 bases from J; bases unmatched to any gene: 6. In germline, CDR1 is LNHDA, CDR2 SQIVND (reference sequence). CDR3 in DNA: TGTGCCAGTAACTTACAGGGGGCGACCTACAATGAGCAGTTCTTC. This encodes CASNLQGATYNEQFF.

The chain combines TRBV28 with TRBJ2-4; TRBD1 agrees at 7 bases. The junction had 9 bases not matched to a gene; V was cut back by 4 bases and J by 3 bases. Germline values: CDR1 MDHEN, CDR2 SYDVKM. This CDR3 is 16 amino acids long. CDR3 coding DNA: TGTGCCAGCAGTTCGGATATACAGGGGATCAAAAACATTCAGTACTTC. Residues: CASSSDIQGIKNIQYF. The variable domain in full, completed from reference TRBV28 and TRBJ2-4, reads DVKVTQSSRYLVKRTGEKVFLECVQDMDHENMFWYRQDPGLGLRLIYFSYDVKMKEKGDIPEGYSVSREKKERFSLILESASTNQTSMYLCASSSDIQGIKNIQYFGAGTRLSVL.

The chain links TRBV6-5 to TRBJ2-7; 8 nucleotides align to TRBD1. Trimming at V came to 6 bases and at J to 7 bases, leaving 11 bases not matched to a gene. The CDR3 runs 14 residues. The germline V gene encodes CDR1 MNHEY and CDR2 SVGAGI. Written as DNA, the CDR3 is TGTGCCAGCAGCACCGGGACAGGCCTTACGGAGCAGTACTTC. Translation gives CASSTGTGLTEQYF.

The sample holds a few counts of this clone. The V gene is TRBV4-1, the J gene TRBJ2-7; TRBD2 matches at 11 bases. Germline values: CDR1 MGHRA, CDR2 YSYEKL. The length of the CDR3 is 19 residues. V trimming: 4 bases; J trimming: 0 bases; junction bases outside the gene matches: 14. The CDR3 loop is CASSPSGLAGGRSSYEQYF. DNA for the CDR3: TGCGCCAGCAGCCCCTCGGGGCTAGCGGGGGGTAGGAGCTCCTACGAGCAGTACTTC.

The V call is TRBV9, the J call TRBJ1-6, with D possibly being TRBD1 (5 bases). V lost 4 bases and J 5 bases, leaving 10 bases between the germline ends. The CDR3 extends over 14 amino acids. Germline-derived CDR1 and CDR2 are SGDLS and YYNGEE. CDR3 loop: CASSPLTDNSPLHF. In DNA form, the CDR3 reads TGTGCCAGCAGCCCACTGACAGATAATTCACCCCTCCACTTT.

The chain carries TRBV5-6 and TRBJ1-2; D is unclear. This CDR3 contains 12 residues. Germline V gene sequence: CDR1 SGHDT, CDR2 YYEEEE. Trimming stripped 4 bases from V and 2 bases from J, with 6 bases between. CDR3 sequence: CASSRENYGYTF. Here the CDR3 DNA reads TGTGCCAGCAGCCGGGAGAACTATGGCTACACCTTC.

In regard to this clone: The sample contains more than one DNA sequence encoding this CDR3. The rearrangement joins TRBV4-2 to TRBJ1-2, with TRBD1 identical over 8 bases. There are 15 residues in the CDR3. The J segment lost 1 base and the V segment lost 0 bases, leaving 1 base of the junction unmatched. Germline loops: CDR1 LGHNA, CDR2 YNFKEQ. In nucleotides, the CDR3 is TGTGCCAGCAGCCAAGAAGGACAGGGTAACTATGGCTACACCTTC. Residues: CASSQEGQGNYGYTF.

The chain employs TRBV27 and TRBJ1-2; D is possibly TRBD1 (5 bases). The V gene's germline CDR1 is MNHEY and CDR2 SMNVEV (reference sequence). The CDR3 runs 14 residues. Trimming pared 0 bases from V and 3 bases from J, leaving 8 bases between. CDR3 nucleotide sequence: TGTGCCAGCAGTTTATCGGAGGGGTACTATGGCTACACCTTC. Protein: CASSLSEGYYGYTF.

This chain uses TRBV5-1 with TRBJ2-1, with 11 bases identical to TRBD2. Trimming took 2 bases from V and 0 from J; bases not matched to a gene: 10. Germline V CDR1 and CDR2: SGHRS, YFSETQ. This CDR3 has 19 residues. CDR3 residues: CASSLTGTSGPSSYNEQFF. CDR3 in DNA: TGCGCCAGCAGCTTAACCGGGACTAGCGGACCTTCCTCCTACAATGAGCAGTTCTTC.

This CDR3 reads CASSESKRTGLREKLFF. The CDR3 DNA is TGCGCCAGCAGTGAGTCGAAAAGGACAGGCTTACGTGAAAAACTGTTTTTT. The rearrangement joins TRBV10-2 to TRBJ1-4, with 7 bases identical to TRBD1. V was pared by 0 bases and J by 7 bases, with 11 bases of the junction left unmatched. The CDR3 runs 17 residues. Germline CDR1 WSHSY, CDR2 SAAADI.

This clone was seen more than once but under ten times. The V and J genes are TRBV9 and TRBJ1-4; D is unresolved. Trimming took 4 bases from V and 14 from J, leaving 18 bases between them. Germline V gene lookup returns CDR1 SGDLS and CDR2 YYNGEE. This CDR3 is 13 amino acids long. As DNA, the CDR3 is TGTGCCAGCAGCCCGGGCCTCGAGGGTCCGCTGTTTTTT. The encoded protein is CASSPGLEGPLFF. Full variable domain (missing parts from reference TRBV9 and TRBJ1-4): DSGVTQTPKHLITATGQRVTLRCSPRSGDLSVYWYQQSLDQGLQFLIQYYNGEERAKGNILERFSAQQFPDLHSELNLSSLELGDSALYFCASSPGLEGPLFFGSGTQLSVL.

V usage is TRBV27 and J usage is TRBJ2-5, with a tentative D call TRBD1 (5 bases). The germline V gene has CDR1 MNHEY and CDR2 SMNVEV (reference sequence). V was trimmed by 4 bases and J by 4 bases, leaving 19 bases between them. CDR3 length equals 16 residues. CDR3 coding DNA: TGTGCCAGCAGTTCAACACCTCGGACAATTCGAGAGACCCAGTACTTC. Its protein is CASSSTPRTIRETQYF.

V usage is TRBV6-5 and J usage is TRBJ2-5; 7 nucleotides line up with TRBD1. Germline CDR1 reads MNHEY; CDR2 reads SVGAGI. V shed 2 bases, J shed 2 bases, and the junction held 2 bases outside the gene matches. There are 14 residues in the CDR3. The CDR3 is CASSYPGQQETQYF. As DNA, the CDR3 is TGTGCCAGCAGTTACCCGGGACAGCAAGAGACCCAGTACTTC.

The V gene is TRBV9, the J gene TRBJ2-1; D uncertain. CDR1 SGDLS and CDR2 YYNGEE come from the germline V gene. This CDR3 is built from 9 residues. V was pared by 9 bases and J by 5 bases, with 3 bases between. This CDR3 reads CAIDNEQFF. The CDR3 DNA follows: TGTGCCATCGACAATGAGCAGTTCTTC.